This T cell receptor (beta chain) was obtained from a study of T cell changes during pregnancy in multiple sclerosis. The V end was cut by 5 bases, the J end by 9 bases, with 22 bases between. The CDR3 sequence is 15 residues long. In germline, CDR1 is GTSNPN, CDR2 SVGIG (reference sequence). Assay: immunoSEQ multiplex PCR; the TCRdb copy retains only in-frame clones and omits some. The sample yields 45,000 to 55,000 clones, approximately 92% seen once. The sample consisted of CD4+ T cells from peripheral blood mononuclear cells, taken in the second trimester of pregnancy. This TCR was sampled from a female donor in good health, enrolled as a control in a pregnancy study. The V call is TRBV30, the J call TRBJ2-2; a possible D gene is TRBD2 (5 bases). The DNA for the CDR3 is TGTGCCTGGTCCCGGCAGCTTACCGGGAAAAGGGAGCTGTTTTTT. Residues: CAWSRQLTGKRELFF.